The clone carrying this T cell receptor (beta chain) was observed a few times. The antigen remains undetermined. The data were taken from a study of CD8 T cells in ankylosing spondylitis. Study-level points and caveats: Ankylosing spondylitis blood appeared to carry a characteristic TCR beta motif of under ten highly homologous variants.

TCRdb reanalysed the 5' RACE reads using MiXCR and keeps one entry per CDR3 protein. The top ten clones hold about 1% of a sample with hundreds of thousands of distinct CDR3 sequences, roughly 27% of them seen once. The CDR3 covers 14 residues. CDR1 and CDR2 (germline): DFQATT, SNEGSKA (reference sequence). Trimming removed 5 bases at V and 1 base at J, with 14 bases between. The V gene is TRBV20-1, the J gene TRBJ2-5; D is possibly TRBD1 (6 bases). This clonotype was obtained from a male donor with ankylosing spondylitis. The sequencing sample was made of blood, either unsorted or a sorted T cell fraction (not recorded which). The CDR3 reads CSADALDSQETQYF. The CDR3 bases are TGCAGTGCTGACGCCTTGGACAGCCAAGAGACCCAGTACTTC.